This T cell receptor (beta chain) appears in the sequencing data of a study of cytomegalovirus exposure and HLA in healthy donors. Notes on the study in general: CMV serostatus was the only recorded immune exposure for donors.

This CDR3 comprises 11 residues. V shed 3 bases and J shed 5 bases, with 8 bases lying between them. Germline CDR1 DFQATT, CDR2 SNEGSKA (reference sequence). This clone was observed once. Antigen: not known. Donors counted as nominally healthy when sampled, yet unrecorded immune exposures were likely. The PCR had 60 Vbeta and 13 Jbeta primers. Authors' data handling: Roughly 12 million of tens of millions of unique TCR beta chains were shared, per a later count. Clones were sequenced by immunoSEQ multiplex PCR, and TCRdb holds only the in-frame ones, with some missing. That table gives V, J and clone size, and the DNA gave D and trimming. The sample includes some 130,000 clones, roughly 78% of them seen just once.

The receptor comes from a man aged 30 to 39 in good health. The rearrangement uses TRBV20-1 and TRBJ2-7; D is perhaps TRBD1 (5 bases). Sequencing input: PBMCs. The CDR3 loop is CSASTGDEQYF. CDR3 DNA: TGCAGTGCTAGCACAGGAGACGAGCAGTACTTC.